This TCR beta chain appears in the sequencing data of a study of OX40 agonist ivuxolimab in advanced cancers. About the study: Administration of intravenous ivuxolimab to patients occurred every 2 weeks at 0.01 to 10 mg/kg. Patients in dose escalation had liver, melanoma, kidney or head and neck cancers.

Germline CDR1 and CDR2: MDHEN and SYDVKM. The CDR3 is made up of 19 amino acids. With 4 bases clipped from V and 5 bases from J, the junction kept 16 bases outside the gene matches. Whole-study results and caveats: Certain nonresponders additionally had low normalized T-cell clonal expansion. Average numbers of expanded clones were greater in CD8+ T cells than in CD4+.

The table lists this clone with a count of one. What it recognizes is unknown. Produced via immunoSEQ multiplex PCR; TCRdb's table is partial and in-frame only. The sample records approximately 69,000 clones, around four fifths being singletons. The chain joins TRBV28 to TRBJ1-4, with TRBD1 identical over 10 bases. This TCR derives from an adult with an advanced solid tumor such as melanoma, head and neck, liver or kidney cancer. The specimen was CD4+ or CD8+ T cells sorted from blood, collected in a trial of the OX40 agonist ivuxolimab. CDR3 bases: TGTGCCAGCAGTTGGAGGGGACAGGGGCCACCGGGGCGGAATGAAAAACTGTTTTTT. This encodes CASSWRGQGPPGRNEKLFF.